Ten or more counts support the clone carrying this T cell receptor (beta chain). The CDR3 has 14 residues. Trimming removed 4 bases from V and 4 bases from J, with 11 bases in between. Per the germline V gene, CDR1 is SNHLY and CDR2 is FYNNEI. The data are from a study of early T cells in non-severe SARS-CoV-2 infection. TCRdb recomputed calls from the 5' RACE reads with MiXCR, one row per CDR3 protein. Of nearly 110,000 distinct CDR3 sequences listed, 11% were seen once; the top ten hold roughly 7.5%. Sequenced sample: whole blood. This receptor was taken from an adult who was a healthcare worker with PCR-confirmed SARS-CoV-2 infection or an uninfected control (not recorded which). The rearrangement joins TRBV2 to TRBJ1-5; D is unresolved. The CDR3 sequence: CASSVLVANQPQHF. CDR3 nucleotides: TGTGCCAGCAGTGTTTTGGTTGCAAATCAGCCCCAGCATTTT.